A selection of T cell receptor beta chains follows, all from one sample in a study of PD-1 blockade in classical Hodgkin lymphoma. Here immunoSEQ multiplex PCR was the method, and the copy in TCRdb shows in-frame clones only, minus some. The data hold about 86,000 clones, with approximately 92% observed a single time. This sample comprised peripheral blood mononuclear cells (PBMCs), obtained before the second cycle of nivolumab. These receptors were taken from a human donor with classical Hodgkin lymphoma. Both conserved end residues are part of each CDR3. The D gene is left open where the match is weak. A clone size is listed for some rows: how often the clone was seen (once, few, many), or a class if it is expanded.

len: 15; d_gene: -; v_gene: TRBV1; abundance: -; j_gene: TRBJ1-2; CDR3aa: CTSSQDGDRGRGYTF; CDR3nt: TGCACCAGCAGCCAAGATGGGGACAGGGGGCGCGGCTACACCTTC
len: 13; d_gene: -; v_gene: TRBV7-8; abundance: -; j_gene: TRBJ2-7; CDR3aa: CASSHGRTYEQYF; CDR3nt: TGTGCCAGCAGCCATGGGAGAACCTACGAGCAGTACTTC
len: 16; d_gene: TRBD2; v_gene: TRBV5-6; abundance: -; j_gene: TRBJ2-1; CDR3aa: CASSKLAGARANEQFF; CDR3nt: TGTGCCAGCAGTAAACTAGCGGGGGCACGAGCCAATGAGCAGTTCTTC
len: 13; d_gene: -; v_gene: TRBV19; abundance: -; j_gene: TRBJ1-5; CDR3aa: CASSQYSNQPQHF; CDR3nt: TGTGCCAGTAGCCAGTATAGCAATCAGCCCCAGCATTTT
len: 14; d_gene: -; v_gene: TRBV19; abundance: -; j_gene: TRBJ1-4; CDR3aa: CASRRVGSGEKLFF; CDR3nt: TGTGCCAGCCGCCGGGTCGGATCCGGCGAAAAACTGTTTTTT
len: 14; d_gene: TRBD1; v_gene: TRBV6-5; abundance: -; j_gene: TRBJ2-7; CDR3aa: CASSRDRSSYEQYF; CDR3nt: TGTGCCAGCAGTAGGGACAGGAGCTCCTACGAGCAGTACTTC
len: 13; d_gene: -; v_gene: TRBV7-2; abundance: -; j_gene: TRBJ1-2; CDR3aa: CASSFRRYYGYTF; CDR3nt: TGTGCCAGCAGCTTTAGGCGGTACTATGGCTACACCTTC
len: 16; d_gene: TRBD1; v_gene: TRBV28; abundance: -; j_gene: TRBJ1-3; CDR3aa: CASSPTGLNSGNTIYF; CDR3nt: TGTGCCAGCTCTCCGACAGGGCTTAACTCTGGAAACACCATATATTTT
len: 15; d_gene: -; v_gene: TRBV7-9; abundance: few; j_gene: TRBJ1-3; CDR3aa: CASSLPRGLLDTIYF; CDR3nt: TGTGCCAGCAGCTTACCCAGGGGTCTGCTGGACACCATATATTTT
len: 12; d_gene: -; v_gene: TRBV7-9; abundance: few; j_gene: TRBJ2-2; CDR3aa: CASSADYGELFF; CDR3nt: TGTGCCAGCAGCGCGGACTACGGGGAGCTGTTTTTT
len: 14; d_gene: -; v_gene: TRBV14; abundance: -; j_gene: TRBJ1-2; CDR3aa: CASSPVGGIYGYTF; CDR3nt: TGTGCCAGCAGCCCCGTGGGAGGGATCTATGGCTACACCTTC
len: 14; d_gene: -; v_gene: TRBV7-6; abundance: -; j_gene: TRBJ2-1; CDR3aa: CASSLAGVYNEQFF; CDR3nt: TGTGCCAGCAGCTTAGCGGGAGTCTACAATGAGCAGTTCTTC
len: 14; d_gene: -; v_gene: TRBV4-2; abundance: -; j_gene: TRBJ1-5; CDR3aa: CASSPMEGNQPQHF; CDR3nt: TGTGCCAGCAGCCCGATGGAGGGGAATCAGCCCCAGCATTTT
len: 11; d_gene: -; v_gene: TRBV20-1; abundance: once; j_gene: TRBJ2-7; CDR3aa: CSASDRYEQYF; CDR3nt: TGCAGTGCTAGCGACAGGTACGAGCAGTACTTC
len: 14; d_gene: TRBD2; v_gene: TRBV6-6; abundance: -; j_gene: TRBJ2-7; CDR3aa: CASSYLAGGYEQYF; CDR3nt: TGTGCCAGCAGTTACTTAGCGGGAGGCTACGAGCAGTACTTC
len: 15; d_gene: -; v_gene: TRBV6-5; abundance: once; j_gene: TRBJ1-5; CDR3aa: CASTPFQGSNQPQHF; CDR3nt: TGTGCCAGCACCCCCTTCCAGGGGAGCAATCAGCCCCAGCATTTT
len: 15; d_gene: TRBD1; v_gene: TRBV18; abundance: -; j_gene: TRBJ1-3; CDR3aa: CASSQGQHSGNTIYF; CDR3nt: TGTGCCAGCTCACAGGGACAGCACTCTGGAAACACCATATATTTT
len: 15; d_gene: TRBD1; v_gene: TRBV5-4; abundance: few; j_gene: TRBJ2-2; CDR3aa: CASSRSTGGIGELFF; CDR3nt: TGTGCCAGCAGCCGATCGACAGGGGGGATCGGGGAGCTGTTTTTT
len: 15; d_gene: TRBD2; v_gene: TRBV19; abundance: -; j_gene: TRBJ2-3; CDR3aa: CASSKSGASTDTQYF; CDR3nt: TGTGCCAGTAGTAAGAGCGGGGCCAGCACAGATACGCAGTATTTT
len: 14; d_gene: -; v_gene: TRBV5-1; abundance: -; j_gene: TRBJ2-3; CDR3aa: CASSLGGATDTQYF; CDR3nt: TGCGCCAGCAGCTTGGGCGGGGCCACAGATACGCAGTATTTT
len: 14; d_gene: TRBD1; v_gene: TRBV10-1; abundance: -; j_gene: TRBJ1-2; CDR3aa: CASSPGTANYGYTF; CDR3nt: TGCGCCAGCAGTCCCGGGACAGCTAACTATGGCTACACCTTC
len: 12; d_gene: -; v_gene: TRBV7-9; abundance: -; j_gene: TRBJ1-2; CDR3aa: CASSREWNGYTF; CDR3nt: TGTGCCAGCAGCCGGGAGTGGAATGGCTACACCTTC
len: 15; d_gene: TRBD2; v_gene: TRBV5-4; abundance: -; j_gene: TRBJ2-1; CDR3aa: CASSLLAGGYNEQFF; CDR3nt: TGTGCCAGCAGCCTACTAGCGGGAGGGTACAATGAGCAGTTCTTC
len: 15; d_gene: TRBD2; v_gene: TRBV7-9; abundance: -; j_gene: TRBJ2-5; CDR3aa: CASSLTRGSTETQYF; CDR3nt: TGTGCCAGCAGCTTAACCCGCGGGAGCACGGAGACCCAGTACTTC
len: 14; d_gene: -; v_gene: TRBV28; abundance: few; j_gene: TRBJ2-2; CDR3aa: CAIGLPANTGELFF; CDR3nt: TGTGCCATTGGACTACCCGCGAACACCGGGGAGCTGTTTTTT
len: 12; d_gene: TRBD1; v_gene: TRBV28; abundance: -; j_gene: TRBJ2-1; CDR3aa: CASREQGKEQFF; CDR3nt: TGTGCCAGCAGAGAACAGGGGAAAGAGCAGTTCTTC
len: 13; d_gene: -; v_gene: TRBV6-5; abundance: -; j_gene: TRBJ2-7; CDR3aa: CASSSHILYEQYF; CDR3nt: TGTGCCAGCAGTTCCCACATCCTCTACGAGCAGTACTTC
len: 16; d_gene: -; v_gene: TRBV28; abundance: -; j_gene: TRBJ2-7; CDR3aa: CASSLSAGILGNEQYF; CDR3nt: TGTGCCAGCAGTTTAAGCGCAGGGATACTGGGGAACGAGCAGTACTTC
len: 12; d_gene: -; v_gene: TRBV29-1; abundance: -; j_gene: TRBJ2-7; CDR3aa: CSVEGQSYEQYF; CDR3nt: TGCAGCGTTGAGGGACAATCCTACGAGCAGTACTTC
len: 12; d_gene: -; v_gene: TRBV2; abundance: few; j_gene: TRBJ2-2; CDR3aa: CASSEVSGELFF; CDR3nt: TGTGCCAGCAGTGAAGTTTCCGGGGAGCTGTTTTTT
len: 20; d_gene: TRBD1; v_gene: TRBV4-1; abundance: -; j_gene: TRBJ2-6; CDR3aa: CASSQRLDRAENSGANVLTF; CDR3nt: TGCGCCAGCAGCCAACGATTGGACAGGGCTGAGAATTCTGGGGCCAACGTCCTGACTTTC
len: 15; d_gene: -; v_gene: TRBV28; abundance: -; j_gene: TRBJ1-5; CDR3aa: CASSSVGSINQPQHF; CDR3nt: TGTGCCAGCAGTTCCGTGGGGTCAATAAATCAGCCCCAGCATTTT